A single sample is the source of the 8 T cell receptor beta chains below, sequenced in a study of human T cells and chemical hapten exposure. TCRdb re-called the RACE reads with MiXCR, one entry per CDR3 protein. The table shows 350,000 to 400,000 distinct CDR3 sequences, with less than 6.5% occurring only once. Regarding time point: pre-sensitization, week 0. Described treatment: therapeutic diphenylcyclopropenone sensitization with weekly scalp DPC. Sequencing was performed on whole blood, taken in connection with sensitization to the hapten diphenylcyclopropenone (DPC). Receptor source: a woman between 45 and 65 years old with alopecia areata. Some clones in this sample may be carry-over from other donors' samples.

This clonotype was seen at least ten times. This rearrangement joins TRBV3-1 to TRBJ2-7, with a tentative D call TRBD1 (6 bases). The CDR3 is 15 residues long. Trimming cost V 4 bases and J 2 bases, with 15 bases left between them. Germline V gene data show CDR1 as LGHDT and CDR2 as YNNKEL (reference sequence). CDR3 nucleotides: TGTGCCAGCAGCCTAATGTCCCGGGACACCTACGAGCAGTACTTC. Protein sequence: CASSLMSRDTYEQYF.

For the CDR3, the DNA is TGCGCCAGCAGCATACAGGGGGCGCGGGGCTACACCTTC. As protein: CASSIQGARGYTF. V and J are TRBV5-1 and TRBJ1-2; 9 nucleotides match TRBD1. The germline V gene encodes CDR1 SGHRS and CDR2 YFSETQ. This CDR3 has 13 residues. V shed 4 bases and J 8 bases; nucleotides not matched to a gene: 6. Filled out from reference TRBV5-1 and TRBJ1-2, the complete variable domain reads KAGVTQTPRYLIKTRGQQVTLSCSPISGHRSVSWYQQTPGQGLQFLFEYFSETQRNKGNFPGRFSGRQFSNSRSEMNVSTLELGDSALYLCASSIQGARGYTFGSGTRLTVV.

In this sample, this clonotype turned up a few times. The CDR3 region has the DNA TGTGCCAGCAGACTTGGACGGGGCTATGGCTACACCTTC. It yields the protein CASRLGRGYGYTF. The rearrangement links TRBV9 to TRBJ1-2; unclear D gene. CDR1 and CDR2 from the germline V gene are SGDLS and YYNGEE. Trimming cost V 5 bases and J 4 bases, with 12 bases left between them. The CDR3 is 13 amino acids.

This chain uses TRBV4-2 with TRBJ2-3; D possibly corresponds to TRBD2 (5 bases). The CDR3 is 13 residues long. The germline V gene has CDR1 LGHNA and CDR2 YNFKEQ. The ends were cut back, 0 bases at V and 9 bases at J, with 10 bases in the middle. The CDR3 sequence: CASSQDEERTQYF. CDR3 sequence (DNA): TGTGCCAGCAGCCAAGACGAAGAGCGGACGCAGTATTTT.

The gene calls are TRBV29-1 and TRBJ2-3; 13 bases line up with TRBD2. The germline V gene encodes CDR1 SQVTM and CDR2 ANQGSEA. CDR3 size: 15 residues. After removal of 6 bases from V and 5 bases from J, the junction contained 8 bases not matched to a gene. The CDR3 is CSVAGLAGEGDTQYF. Written as DNA, the CDR3 is TGCAGCGTCGCCGGACTAGCGGGAGAGGGAGATACGCAGTATTTT.

Many counts were recorded for this clonotype. The V and J genes are TRBV12-3 or TRBV12-4 and TRBJ1-5, with D unresolved. There are 14 residues in the CDR3. V dropped 6 bases and J dropped 5 bases, with 14 bases sitting between them. The chain's CDR3 is CASSPGGRHQPQHF. In DNA, the CDR3 is TGTGCCAGCAGCCCTGGAGGGCGGCATCAGCCCCAGCATTTT.

This clonotype has a count of ten or more. The V and J genes are TRBV12-3 or TRBV12-4 and TRBJ2-1, with 8 bases matching TRBD1. Unmatched junction bases numbered 3, after V lost 4 bases and J lost 7 bases. The CDR3 totals 13 residues. The CDR3 is CASSSRGLNEQFF. The CDR3 region has the DNA TGTGCCAGCAGTTCCAGGGGGCTGAATGAGCAGTTCTTC.

Many counts were recorded for this clonotype. The genes are TRBV12-5 and TRBJ1-1; a weak D match, TRBD1 (6 bases). The germline V and J ends were trimmed by 5 bases and 6 bases, with 16 bases remaining between them. CDR3 length equals 14 residues. The germline V gene has CDR1 LGHNT and CDR2 FRNRAP. CDR3 sequence (DNA): TGTGCTAGTGGTATAACAGGGTCTGTCGCTGAAGCTTTCTTT. This gives the protein CASGITGSVAEAFF.